This TCR beta chain was recorded in a study of identifying expanded T cells in peripheral blood. This CDR3 comprises 16 residues. Trimming removed 2 bases at V and 5 bases at J, with 16 bases between. CDR1 and CDR2 from the germline V gene are KGHSH and LQKENI. In this sample, this clone turned up a few times. Profiling relied on immunoSEQ multiplex PCR, and the TCRdb table lists in-frame clones only, not all of them. The sample has some 93,000 clones, roughly 86% seen once. The sample was blood. The receptor was derived from a person aged 18 to 75 in good health. This chain connects TRBV18 to TRBJ2-1; maybe TRBD2 (5 bases). This chain's CDR3 is CASSPTSRIKDNEQFF. In DNA form, the CDR3 reads TGTGCCAGCTCACCAACTAGTAGGATTAAGGACAATGAGCAGTTCTTC.